The 30 T cell receptor beta chains reported below all come from one sample, sequenced in a study of blood T cells in healthy people across ages. PCR was performed a second time for about 7 to 11 cycles using a sample-barcoded 5' primer and a J-beta primer mix. TCRdb re-called the 5' RACE reads with MiXCR, one entry per CDR3 protein. The table lists approximately 940,000 distinct CDR3 sequences, roughly 50% of them singletons. The source material was blood. The receptors shown here come from a man in his thirties or forties in good health.

Comments on this clonotype: The junction and the germline gene differ at one end; a read error may be behind it. J is TRBJ1-2 and V is TRBV18; 7 bases match TRBD1. The CDR3 sequence is 16 residues long. Germline V CDR1 and CDR2: KGHSH, LQKENI. The chain's CDR3 is CASSPRGQTLNYGCTF. Written as DNA, the CDR3 is TGTGCCAGCTCACCGCGGGGACAGACCTTAAACTATGGCTGCACCTTC.

A few counts support this clonotype. The CDR3 here is CASSRGTGDNYGYTF. The DNA for the CDR3 is TGTGCCAGCAGCCGAGGGACAGGGGACAACTATGGCTACACCTTC. The rearrangement links TRBV12-3 or TRBV12-4 to TRBJ1-2, with 10 bases identical to TRBD1. The CDR3 length is 15 residues. V was pared by 6 bases and J by 2 bases, with 6 bases of the junction left unmatched.

This chain links TRBV11-2 with TRBJ2-4, with D tentatively TRBD2 (6 bases). V lost 4 bases, J lost 13 bases, and 14 bases lay in between. The CDR3 runs to 12 residues. Germline-derived CDR1 and CDR2 are SGHAT and FQNNGV. This CDR3 is CASSSWDSRQYF. The CDR3 DNA sequence: TGTGCCAGCAGCTCATGGGACTCCCGACAGTACTTC.

There are a few counts of this clonotype. This rearrangement joins TRBV5-1 to TRBJ2-1; 12 bases fit TRBD2. Germline trimming cut 0 bases from V and 1 base from J; bases unmatched to any gene: 5. The germline gives CDR1 SGHRS, CDR2 YFSETQ. The CDR3 covers 18 residues. CDR3: CASSLVLAGGQSYNEQFF. CDR3 bases: TGCGCCAGCAGCTTGGTACTAGCGGGGGGTCAATCCTACAATGAGCAGTTCTTC.

The chain recombines TRBV20-1 with TRBJ2-3; 9 positions agree with TRBD2. The CDR3 covers 15 residues. The J segment lost 6 bases and the V segment lost 2 bases, leaving 9 bases of the junction unmatched. The V gene's germline CDR1 is DFQATT and CDR2 SNEGSKA (reference sequence). As DNA, the CDR3 is TGCAGTGCTAGACCCCGGCGGGGGGGCGGGGATACGCAGTATTTT. Translated: CSARPRRGGGDTQYF.

CDR3 sequence (DNA): TGCGCCAGCAGCACGGGACAGGGAATGGGCTATGGCTACACCTTC. Translation: CASSTGQGMGYGYTF. The chain employs TRBV5-1 and TRBJ1-2; 9 bases map to TRBD1. The junction had 8 bases not matched to a gene; V was cut back by 4 bases and J by 4 bases. Germline V CDR1 and CDR2: SGHRS, YFSETQ. The CDR3 spans 15 residues.

This clonotype was seen a few times. In nucleotides, the CDR3 is TGTGCCAGCAGTTACGGGCCGGGACAGGGGAACTATGGCTACACCTTC. Its protein is CASSYGPGQGNYGYTF. This chain connects TRBV6-2 or TRBV6-3 to TRBJ1-2; 10 bases match TRBD1. CDR1 and CDR2 (germline): MNHEY, SVGEGT. This CDR3 region has 16 residues. After removal of 2 bases from V and 2 bases from J, the junction contained 5 bases not matched to a gene.

The rearrangement uses TRBV28 and TRBJ2-5; no clear D. The V and J ends lost 3 bases and 2 bases respectively, with 4 bases between them. CDR1 and CDR2 from the germline V gene are MDHEN and SYDVKM. This CDR3 has 12 residues. In DNA, the CDR3 is TGTGCCAGCAGTTTGGAACAAGAGACCCAGTACTTC. Amino acids: CASSLEQETQYF.

The chain joins TRBV5-1 to TRBJ2-7; unclear D gene. Trimming cost V 5 bases and J 7 bases, with 22 bases left between them. Per the germline V gene, CDR1 is SGHRS and CDR2 is YFSETQ. The CDR3 is 15 amino acids. CDR3 loop: CASSPDRPAYNEQYF. The CDR3 region has the DNA TGCGCCAGCAGTCCCGACCGACCGGCATACAATGAGCAGTACTTC.

This clonotype was detected once. One junction end does not reproduce the germline sequence, and a read error may be involved. The chain joins TRBV20-1 to TRBJ2-6, with D possibly TRBD2 on 5 matching bases. CDR1 DFQATT and CDR2 SNEGSKA come from the germline V gene (reference sequence). This CDR3 is built from 15 residues. In nucleotides, the CDR3 is TGCAGTACTAGAGATCTCGGCTCTGGGGCCAACGTCCTGACTTTC. Translation: CSTRDLGSGANVLTF.

This sequence joins TRBV4-1 and TRBJ1-3; D is unresolved. The V gene lost 3 bases and the J gene lost 3 bases, with 15 bases spanning the gap. Germline loops: CDR1 MGHRA, CDR2 YSYEKL. The CDR3 spans 16 residues. CDR3 residues: CASSHPGGFGGNTIYF. CDR3 sequence (DNA): TGCGCCAGCAGCCATCCGGGAGGGTTTGGTGGAAACACCATATATTTT.

Here the CDR3 reads CATGTGAEAFF. CDR3 bases: TGTGCCACCGGGACAGGGGCTGAAGCTTTCTTT. This sequence joins TRBV12-3 or TRBV12-4 and TRBJ1-1; 10 nucleotides align to TRBD1. The J segment lost 6 bases and the V segment lost 10 bases, leaving 2 bases of the junction unmatched. The CDR3 is made up of 11 amino acids.

This clonotype has only a few counts. The rearrangement joins TRBV9 to TRBJ2-4; D is unresolved. Per germline, CDR1 SGDLS and CDR2 YYNGEE. With 0 bases removed from V and 0 bases from J, the gap between germline ends came to 4 bases. CDR3 length: 14 residues. Here the CDR3 DNA reads TGTGCCAGCAGCGTAGCGGGAGCCAAAAACATTCAGTACTTC. The encoded protein is CASSVAGAKNIQYF.

The sample holds a few counts of this clonotype. V usage is TRBV12-3 or TRBV12-4 and J usage is TRBJ1-1; tentative D call: TRBD1 (6 bases). This CDR3 region has 17 residues. Trimming pared 6 bases from V and 0 bases from J, leaving 20 bases between. CDR3 residues: CASSLLGGSRLNTEAFF. As DNA, the CDR3 is TGTGCCAGCAGCCTTCTGGGGGGCTCCCGACTGAACACTGAAGCTTTCTTT.

This clonotype was observed a few times. This CDR3 reads CASSLKIPGGALSYEQYF. As DNA, the CDR3 is TGTGCCAGCAGCTTAAAGATTCCTGGAGGGGCGCTCTCCTACGAGCAGTACTTC. V is TRBV7-3 and J is TRBJ2-4; D is perhaps TRBD2 (6 bases). The DNA end favors TRBJ2-7, so the J call may be wrong. This CDR3 has 18 amino acids. Germline V gives CDR1 SGHTA, CDR2 FQGTGA.

The genes are TRBV27 and TRBJ2-1; D is possibly TRBD2 (5 bases). Germline values: CDR1 MNHEY, CDR2 SMNVEV (reference sequence). This CDR3 is 12 amino acids long. V lost 6 bases, J lost 9 bases, and 12 bases lay in between. CDR3 residues: CASRRTSAEQFF. The CDR3 nucleotides are TGTGCCAGCAGAAGGACTTCCGCTGAGCAGTTCTTC.

The CDR3 bases are TGCAGTGCTAGAGTATACGAGCAGTACTTC. Protein product: CSARVYEQYF. The chain uses TRBV20-1 and TRBJ2-7; D gene unclear. The CDR3 totals 10 residues. The V end was cut by 1 base, the J end by 4 bases, with 2 bases between. Looked up from germline, CDR1 is DFQATT and CDR2 is SNEGSKA (reference sequence).

The V call is TRBV18, the J call TRBJ2-4; D uncertain. The J call is uncertain, as TRBJ2-7 better fits the DNA end. The CDR3 totals 16 residues. The germline V gene encodes CDR1 KGHSH and CDR2 LQKENI. CDR3 sequence reads: CASSPPGLTFPYEQYF. The CDR3 bases are TGTGCCAGCTCACCACCGGGGTTGACTTTCCCCTACGAGCAGTACTTC.

The chain is built from TRBV4-3 and TRBJ1-2, with D tentatively TRBD1 (6 bases). CDR1 is LGHNA, CDR2 YSLEER, per germline. The CDR3 has 14 amino acids. V gave up 4 bases and J gave up 8 bases, with 17 bases separating them. The CDR3 nucleotides are TGCGCCAGCAGCCCTTTTGGACAGAGCACGGGCTACACCTTC. This translates into CASSPFGQSTGYTF.

The CDR3 DNA reads TGCAGCGTTTTAAGGCAGTCCATAAGCTCCTATAATTCACCCCTCCACTTT. Translated, it gives CSVLRQSISSYNSPLHF. This chain joins TRBV29-1 and TRBJ1-6; D unresolved. V dropped 5 bases and J dropped 0 bases, with 17 bases sitting between them. Germline loops: CDR1 SQVTM, CDR2 ANQGSEA. The CDR3 sequence is 17 residues long.

V gene TRBV4-2 combines with J gene TRBJ2-3, with 10 bases identical to TRBD1. The V gene end was trimmed by 1 base and the J gene end by 1 base; junction bases not matched to a gene: 5. Germline loops: CDR1 LGHNA, CDR2 YNFKEQ. The CDR3 spans 17 residues. This CDR3 is CASSQVSGTGGTDTQYF. CDR3 sequence (DNA): TGTGCCAGCAGCCAAGTATCCGGGACAGGGGGCACAGATACGCAGTATTTT.

This clonotype occurred a few times. This chain connects TRBV7-9 to TRBJ2-1, with D perhaps matching TRBD1 (5 bases). Germline V gene data show CDR1 as SEHNR and CDR2 as FQNEAQ (reference sequence). This CDR3 region has 13 residues. Trimming shortened V by 5 bases and J by 5 bases, and 10 bases separated the two germline ends. CDR3 residues: CASSTTVHNEQFF. CDR3 bases: TGTGCCAGCAGCACGACAGTTCACAATGAGCAGTTCTTC.

The V gene is TRBV9, the J gene TRBJ1-2; TRBD1 might be the D (5 bases). V was shortened by 4 bases and J by 8 bases, with 15 bases between the two germline ends. The CDR3 is 13 residues long. Germline-derived CDR1 and CDR2 are SGDLS and YYNGEE. The CDR3 protein is CASSPMNSGGYTF. CDR3 coding DNA: TGTGCCAGCAGCCCGATGAATTCAGGGGGCTACACCTTC. Variable domain in full (rest from reference TRBV9 and TRBJ1-2): DSGVTQTPKHLITATGQRVTLRCSPRSGDLSVYWYQQSLDQGLQFLIQYYNGEERAKGNILERFSAQQFPDLHSELNLSSLELGDSALYFCASSPMNSGGYTFGSGTRLTVV.

The rearrangement joins TRBV21-1 to TRBJ2-7; the table names TRBD1, a call not compared with the DNA. TRBV21-1 has pseudogene status. The CDR3 runs to 15 residues. CDR3 region: CASSPRTLFSCEQYF. The CDR3 DNA is TGTGCCAGCAGCCCTCGGACATTGTTCTCCTGCGAGCAGTACTTC.

The table lists this clonotype with a few counts. This chain uses TRBV3-1 with TRBJ1-1; 9 nucleotides agree with TRBD1. Unmatched junction bases numbered 4, after V lost 3 bases and J lost 11 bases. The germline V gene encodes CDR1 LGHDT and CDR2 YNNKEL (reference sequence). The CDR3 has 12 amino acids. The CDR3 nucleotides are TGTGCCAGCAGCCAGGGGACAGGGAGCGCTTTCTTT. Translating it yields CASSQGTGSAFF.

The J gene is TRBJ2-7, the V gene TRBV28; D unresolved. From germline, CDR1 is MDHEN and CDR2 SYDVKM. This CDR3 spans 13 amino acids. With 3 bases removed from V and 7 bases from J, the gap between germline ends came to 13 bases. DNA for the CDR3: TGTGCCAGCAGTTTTCGTGTGGGTTGGGAGCAGTACTTC. Residues: CASSFRVGWEQYF.

The chain has TRBV7-6 and TRBJ1-1; 9 bases are shared with TRBD1. The CDR3 is 13 residues long. Germline lookup yields CDR1 SGHVS and CDR2 FNYEAQ. The ends lost 5 bases at V and 10 bases at J; junction bases unmatched: 8. The CDR3 nucleotides read TGTGCCAGCAGCGTAGGGACAGGGCCGGTAGCTTTCTTT. As protein: CASSVGTGPVAFF.

This chain connects TRBV6-2 or TRBV6-3 to TRBJ2-4; 8 bases agree with TRBD2. V was pared by 4 bases and J by 7 bases, with 9 bases of the junction left unmatched. This CDR3 is built from 15 residues. Germline loops: CDR1 MNHEY, CDR2 SVGEGT. This CDR3 is CASSSLSGKLNIQYF. The CDR3 DNA reads TGTGCCAGCAGTTCGCTTAGCGGGAAGCTCAACATTCAGTACTTC.

The CDR3 nucleotides read TGCAGTGCTAGAGATCGGTTAGGGGCGCATCAGCCCCAGCATTTT. Protein: CSARDRLGAHQPQHF. This chain joins TRBV20-1 and TRBJ1-5, with a weak D call TRBD1 (5 bases). The V end lost 0 bases, the J end lost 5 bases, and 14 bases lay between the germline ends. Germline loops: CDR1 DFQATT, CDR2 SNEGSKA (reference sequence). This CDR3 spans 15 amino acids.

The J gene is TRBJ1-2, the V gene TRBV20-1, with 7 bases identical to TRBD1. CDR1 and CDR2 (germline): DFQATT, SNEGSKA (reference sequence). This CDR3 region has 14 residues. Losses at the gene ends were 6 bases for V and 5 bases for J; bases not matched to a gene: 12. The CDR3 spells CSAASDRTLYGYTF. The CDR3 coding sequence is TGCAGTGCGGCCTCGGACAGGACCTTATATGGCTACACCTTC.